A selection of T cell receptor beta chains follows, all from one sample in a study of early T cells in non-severe SARS-CoV-2 infection. TCRdb itself ran the 5' RACE reads through MiXCR, one entry per CDR3 protein. The sample has tens of thousands of distinct CDR3 sequences, approximately 5.5% seen once. The sample was whole blood. The receptors stem from an adult who was a healthcare worker with PCR-confirmed SARS-CoV-2 infection or an uninfected control (not recorded which). The CDR3 runs from the conserved cysteine through the conserved F or W. A D gene is named only where the DNA matches it firmly. Rows may omit the clone size; those that give it use once, few, many or a size class.

CDR3 protein,CDR3 DNA,V gene,clone size,D gene,J gene
CASSLDLTGELFF,TGTGCCAGCAGCTTAGATCTGACCGGGGAGCTGTTTTTT,TRBV11-2,few,.,TRBJ2-2
CASSLMASWETQYF,TGTGCCAGCAGTTTAATGGCTAGCTGGGAGACCCAGTACTTC,TRBV12-3/TRBV12-4,many,.,TRBJ2-5
CASSAFGTTPGGRSTDTQYF,TGCGCCAGCAGCGCGTTCGGGACGACTCCAGGCGGGAGGAGCACAGATACGCAGTATTTT,TRBV5-1,many,TRBD2,TRBJ2-3
CATTDTHIQYF,TGTGCCACCACTGACACACACATTCAGTACTTC,TRBV10-3,many,.,TRBJ2-4
CATDIGEGQYF,TGTGCCACCGACATCGGGGAGGGGCAGTACTTC,TRBV24-1,medium-sized,TRBD2,TRBJ2-7
CASSLMGGQYEQYF,TGTGCCAGCAGTTTAATGGGGGGACAGTACGAGCAGTACTTC,TRBV28,few,.,TRBJ2-7
CASSYPGTDTQYF,TGTGCCAGCAGTTACCCGGGCACAGATACGCAGTATTTT,TRBV6-5,many,.,TRBJ2-3
CASRAETNGYTF,TGTGCCAGCAGAGCGGAAACCAATGGCTACACCTTC,TRBV6-6,.,.,TRBJ1-2
CASRRGQQNTEAFF,TGTGCCAGCAGAAGGGGACAGCAAAACACTGAAGCTTTCTTT,TRBV5-6,many,TRBD1,TRBJ1-1
CASSPPPADINSPLHF,TGTGCCAGCAGCCCTCCACCAGCCGACATCAATTCACCCCTCCACTTT,TRBV5-5,many,.,TRBJ1-6
CASRPGPQASPQHF,TGTGCCAGTAGGCCGGGGCCGCAGGCATCGCCCCAGCATTTT,TRBV19,many,.,TRBJ1-5
CSVAGGVTDTQYF,TGCAGCGTTGCGGGGGGAGTGACAGATACGCAGTATTTT,TRBV29-1,.,TRBD2,TRBJ2-3
CASSLAYSLSDEQFF,TGTGCCAGCAGCTTAGCGTATAGTTTATCGGATGAGCAGTTCTTC,TRBV11-2,.,.,TRBJ2-1
CASSRGPWAEVFF,TGTGCCAGCAGCCGAGGACCTTGGGCTGAAGTTTTCTTT,TRBV3-1,.,.,TRBJ1-1
CASSLVPGGTEAFF,TGTGCCAGCAGCTTAGTTCCGGGCGGCACTGAAGCTTTCTTT,TRBV7-6,.,.,TRBJ1-1
CASSQRTSGLDSEQFF,TGTGCCAGCAGCCAGCGGACTAGCGGCCTAGACAGTGAGCAGTTCTTC,TRBV7-9,many,TRBD2,TRBJ2-1
CATSRGETGYEQYF,TGTGCCACCAGCAGAGGAGAGACAGGGTACGAGCAGTACTTC,TRBV15,many,TRBD1,TRBJ2-7
CAISEQAEGPQFF,TGTGCCATCAGTGAACAAGCGGAGGGCCCGCAGTTCTTC,TRBV10-3,many,.,TRBJ2-1
CASSVGFDGNEQYF,TGTGCCAGCAGCGTAGGTTTTGATGGTAACGAGCAGTACTTC,TRBV9,many,.,TRBJ2-7
CASSPQSGTSGAHYTQYF,TGTGCCAGCTCACCGCAGTCCGGGACTAGCGGAGCACATTATACGCAGTATTTT,TRBV18,.,TRBD2,TRBJ2-3
CASRNKREAYNEQFF,TGTGCCAGCAGGAACAAGCGGGAGGCCTACAATGAGCAGTTCTTC,TRBV7-9,few,TRBD2,TRBJ2-1
CSALLLAGGNYNEQFF,TGCAGTGCATTGCTCCTAGCGGGAGGGAATTACAATGAGCAGTTCTTC,TRBV20-1,few,TRBD2,TRBJ2-1
CASSALETQYF,TGTGCCAGCAGCGCCCTGGAGACCCAGTACTTC,TRBV7-9,medium-sized,.,TRBJ2-5
CASSLGPRGSPLHF,TGTGCCAGCAGCTTGGGCCCACGGGGTTCACCCCTCCACTTT,TRBV7-6,few,.,TRBJ1-6
CASNRLGGQETQYF,TGTGCCAGCAACAGACTCGGGGGCCAAGAGACCCAGTACTTC,TRBV5-5,many,.,TRBJ2-5
CASSLNWNTGELFF,TGTGCCAGCAGCTTAAACTGGAACACCGGGGAGCTGTTTTTT,TRBV7-7,.,.,TRBJ2-2
CASSFSSGELFF,TGTGCCAGCAGCTTCTCGTCCGGGGAGCTGTTTTTT,TRBV11-2,many,.,TRBJ2-2
CSASWKGDTEAFF,TGCAGTGCTAGCTGGAAGGGGGACACTGAAGCTTTCTTT,TRBV20-1,few,.,TRBJ1-1
CASSRVGQPQHF,TGTGCCAGCAGTCGGGTGGGGCAGCCCCAGCATTTT,TRBV28,many,.,TRBJ1-5
CAISESTGRQPQHF,TGTGCCATCAGTGAGTCTACAGGACGTCAGCCCCAGCATTTT,TRBV10-3,many,.,TRBJ1-5
CASRSDYEQYF,TGCGCCAGCAGGTCGGACTACGAGCAGTACTTC,TRBV10-2,many,.,TRBJ2-7
CASSQDRWGSRQFF,TGCGCCAGCAGCCAAGATCGTTGGGGGAGTAGGCAGTTCTTC,TRBV4-1,many,.,TRBJ2-1
CASTRGDTQYF,TGTGCCAGCACCCGGGGAGATACGCAGTATTTT,TRBV6-5,few,.,TRBJ2-3
CASSWGQDQFF,TGTGCCAGCAGCTGGGGACAGGACCAGTTCTTC,TRBV11-2,many,TRBD1,TRBJ2-1
CASSQERSSGIISEQFF,TGCGCCAGCAGCCAAGAAAGGAGTAGCGGGATAATTAGTGAGCAGTTCTTC,TRBV4-3,many,TRBD2,TRBJ2-1
CASSLDRVKNTGELFF,TGTGCCAGCAGCCTGGACAGGGTCAAGAACACCGGGGAGCTGTTTTTT,TRBV2,medium-sized,TRBD1,TRBJ2-2
CASSLGVAGGPGDEQFF,TGTGCCAGCAGCTTAGGAGTAGCGGGAGGCCCAGGGGATGAGCAGTTCTTC,TRBV11-2,.,TRBD2,TRBJ2-1
CASSPDRSRRNSPLHF,TGTGCCAGCAGCCCAGACAGATCCCGCCGAAATTCACCCCTCCACTTT,TRBV11-2,many,.,TRBJ1-6
CSARDPNQLNTGELFF,TGCAGTGCTAGAGATCCTAATCAGTTAAACACCGGGGAGCTGTTTTTT,TRBV20-1,.,.,TRBJ2-2
CASSLRPSGRGAIPDTQYF,TGTGCCAGCAGCCTCCGTCCTAGCGGGAGGGGGGCGATACCAGATACGCAGTATTTT,TRBV9,.,TRBD2,TRBJ2-3
CASSLVPSGSLETQYF,TGTGCCAGCAGCTTAGTTCCTAGCGGGAGCCTCGAGACCCAGTACTTC,TRBV7-2,many,TRBD2,TRBJ2-5
CASRRPGQSHNEQFF,TGTGCCAGCAGAAGACCGGGACAGAGTCACAATGAGCAGTTCTTC,TRBV11-2,few,TRBD1,TRBJ2-1
CASSSDRLNTEAFF,TGTGCCAGCAGCTCCGACAGGTTGAACACTGAAGCTTTCTTT,TRBV6-2/TRBV6-3,many,.,TRBJ1-1
CASSAGTESEKLFF,TGTGCCAGCTCGGCCGGGACGGAGAGTGAAAAACTGTTTTTT,TRBV18,many,.,TRBJ1-4
CSARKGHQPQHF,TGCAGTGCCCGGAAGGGACATCAGCCCCAGCATTTT,TRBV20-1,many,.,TRBJ1-5
CASSLESGPDTQYF,TGTGCCAGCAGCTTGGAATCAGGGCCAGATACGCAGTATTTT,TRBV5-4,many,.,TRBJ2-3
CASRLGLAGGHSEQFF,TGTGCCAGCAGGTTGGGACTAGCGGGAGGGCATAGCGAGCAGTTCTTC,TRBV5-4,.,TRBD2,TRBJ2-1
CASSYTASTTQYF,TGTGCCAGCAGTTACACCGCCAGTACAACGCAGTATTTT,TRBV6-2/TRBV6-3,.,.,TRBJ2-3
CASSDSQGTYNEQFF,TGCGCCAGCAGTGATAGCCAGGGGACTTACAATGAGCAGTTCTTC,TRBV10-2,many,.,TRBJ2-1
CASSSQGDQPQHF,TGTGCCAGCAGTTCTCAGGGAGATCAGCCCCAGCATTTT,TRBV12-3/TRBV12-4,many,.,TRBJ1-5
CASSLVAGAGETQYF,TGTGCCAGCAGCTTAGTGGCGGGAGCAGGGGAGACCCAGTACTTC,TRBV7-9,.,TRBD2,TRBJ2-5
CASSLGGEADTQYF,TGTGCCAGCAGCTTAGGGGGGGAGGCAGATACGCAGTATTTT,TRBV7-2,many,.,TRBJ2-3